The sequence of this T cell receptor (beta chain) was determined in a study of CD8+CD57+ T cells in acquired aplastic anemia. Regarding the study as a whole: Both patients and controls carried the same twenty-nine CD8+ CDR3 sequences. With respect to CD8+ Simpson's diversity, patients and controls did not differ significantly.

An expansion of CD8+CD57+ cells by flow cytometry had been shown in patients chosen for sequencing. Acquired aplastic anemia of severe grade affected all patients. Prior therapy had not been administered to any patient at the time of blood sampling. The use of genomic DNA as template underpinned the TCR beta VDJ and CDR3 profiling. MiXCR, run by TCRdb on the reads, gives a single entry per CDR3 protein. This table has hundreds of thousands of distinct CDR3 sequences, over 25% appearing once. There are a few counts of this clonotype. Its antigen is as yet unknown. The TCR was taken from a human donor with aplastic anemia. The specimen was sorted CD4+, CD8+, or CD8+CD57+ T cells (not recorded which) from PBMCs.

CDR3 nucleotides: TGCGCCAGCAGCTTGACGGGTCGGGTCACTAATGAAAAACTGTTTTTT. Translating it yields CASSLTGRVTNEKLFF. The V and J genes are TRBV5-1 and TRBJ1-4; D not resolved. The CDR3 length is 16 residues. Trimming left V 1 base short and J 2 bases short, with 12 bases between. In germline, CDR1 is SGHRS, CDR2 YFSETQ.